The following is a T cell receptor beta chain sequence with its context. These data come from a study of blood T cell repertoires in COVID-19. Data came from immunoSEQ multiplex PCR; TCRdb stores just in-frame clones and leaves some out. The table has roughly 76,000 clones, roughly 79% seen once; the top ten hold more than 20%. This CDR3 region has 16 residues. With 4 bases clipped from V and 0 bases from J, the junction kept 7 bases outside the gene matches. The germline V gene encodes CDR1 SEHNR and CDR2 FQNEAQ (reference sequence). This TCR came from a man between 65 and 80 years old with acute or convalescent COVID-19. Material: peripheral blood. The chain links TRBV7-9 to TRBJ2-3, with 7 bases fitting TRBD1. CDR3 protein: CASSSFGTDSTDTQYF. In DNA form, the CDR3 reads TGTGCCAGCAGCTCCTTCGGGACAGATAGCACAGATACGCAGTATTTT. The full variable domain, in which reference TRBV7-9 and TRBJ2-3 provide the parts outside the CDR3, is DTGVSQNPRHKITKRGQNVTFRCDPISEHNRLYWYRQTLGQGPEFLTYFQNEAQLEKSRLLSDRFSAERPKGSFSTLEIQRTEQGDSAMYLCASSSFGTDSTDTQYFGPGTRLTVL.